Listed below are T cell receptor beta chains from one sample, sequenced in a study of identical twins. TCRdb called the 5' RACE reads again in MiXCR, with one record for every CDR3 protein. The sample records a few hundred thousand distinct CDR3 sequences, around a sixth being singletons. Sequencing input: naive T cells sorted from blood. The receptors derive from a man in his fifties in good health. Both conserved end residues are part of each CDR3. The D gene is left open where the match is weak. The size of a clone is reported for some rows only, either as once, few or many, or as a class for expanded clones.

TRBJ2-7,-,TRBV25-1,-,CASSLTGTYSYEQYF,TGTGCCAGCAGTTTAACCGGGACATACTCCTACGAGCAGTACTTC
TRBJ1-2,-,TRBV4-3,-,CASSHSDASIYYGYTF,TGCGCCAGCAGCCACAGCGATGCTTCAATATACTATGGCTACACCTTC
TRBJ2-7,-,TRBV5-1,-,CASSPLGEPSYEQYF,TGCGCCAGCAGCCCTCTGGGGGAACCGTCCTACGAGCAGTACTTC
TRBJ1-5,many,TRBV20-1,TRBD1,CSATGTADQPQHF,TGCAGTGCTACAGGGACAGCTGATCAGCCCCAGCATTTT
TRBJ2-3,-,TRBV5-1,-,CASSLRGGTFTDTQYF,TGCGCCAGCAGCTTGCGTGGCGGGACCTTCACAGATACGCAGTATTTT
TRBJ1-5,many,TRBV20-1,-,CSALVEVNQPQHF,TGCAGTGCTTTAGTTGAGGTCAATCAGCCCCAGCATTTT
TRBJ2-7,many,TRBV27,TRBD1,CASSHPGQGGYEQYF,TGTGCCAGCAGCCATCCGGGACAGGGAGGTTACGAGCAGTACTTC
TRBJ2-7,many,TRBV28,TRBD2,CASSPLGRLAGASYEQYF,TGTGCCAGCAGCCCCCTTGGGCGACTAGCGGGGGCCTCCTACGAGCAGTACTTC
TRBJ2-5,few,TRBV27,-,CASSRRSGETQYF,TGTGCCAGCAGTAGAAGGAGTGGAGAGACCCAGTACTTC
TRBJ2-5,few,TRBV10-3,-,CAISVASETQYF,TGTGCCATCAGTGTCGCTTCCGAGACCCAGTACTTC
TRBJ1-1,many,TRBV29-1,-,CSVRTNTNTEAFF,TGCAGCGTTCGGACGAACACGAACACTGAAGCTTTCTTT
TRBJ2-2,-,TRBV5-1,TRBD2,CASSWSGENTGELFF,TGCGCCAGCAGCTGGAGCGGGGAGAACACCGGGGAGCTGTTTTTT
TRBJ2-5,many,TRBV11-2,-,CASSLGRHRQETQYF,TGTGCCAGCAGCTTAGGTAGACACCGCCAAGAGACCCAGTACTTC